This T cell receptor (beta chain) was observed in a study of cytomegalovirus exposure and HLA in healthy donors. Study results and limitations: An analysis was carried out at a later point. It showed that HLA-associated TCR beta chains were more clonally expanded than equally common non-associated chains. Among TCR beta chains, those listed as cytomegalovirus-associated numbered about 160. Apparent HLA restriction characterized most CMV-associated TCR beta chains in a later analysis.

The PCR was carried out with 60 Vbeta primers and 13 Jbeta primers. Clones were read by immunoSEQ multiplex PCR, and TCRdb kept only the in-frame ones, dropping some. The listing contains fewer than 150,000 clones. About this clone itself: Its antigen is not known.

V lost 2 bases and J 6 bases, leaving 20 bases between the germline ends. Germline CDR1 MGHRA, CDR2 YSYEKL. The CDR3 totals 16 residues. Input material: PBMCs. The J gene is TRBJ2-7, the V gene TRBV4-1; D might be TRBD2 (5 bases). This clonotype was obtained from a woman aged 60 to 75 in good health and CMV-seronegative. CDR3 loop: CASSQTPGVSSSEQYF. The DNA for the CDR3 is TGCGCCAGCAGCCAAACACCCGGGGTGTCATCGTCCGAGCAGTACTTC.